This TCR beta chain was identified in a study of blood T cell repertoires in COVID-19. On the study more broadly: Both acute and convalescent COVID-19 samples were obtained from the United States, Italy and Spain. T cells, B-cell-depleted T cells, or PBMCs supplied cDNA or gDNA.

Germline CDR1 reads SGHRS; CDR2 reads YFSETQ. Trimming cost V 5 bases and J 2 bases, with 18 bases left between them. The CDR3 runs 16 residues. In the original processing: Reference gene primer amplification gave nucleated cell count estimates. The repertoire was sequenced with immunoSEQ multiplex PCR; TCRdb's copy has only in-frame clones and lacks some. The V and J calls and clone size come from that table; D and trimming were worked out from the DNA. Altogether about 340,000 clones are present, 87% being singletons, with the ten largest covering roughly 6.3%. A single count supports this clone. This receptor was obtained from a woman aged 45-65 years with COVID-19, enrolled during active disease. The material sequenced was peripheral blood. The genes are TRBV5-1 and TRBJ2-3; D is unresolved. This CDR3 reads CASRNQAATITDTQYF. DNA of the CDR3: TGCGCCAGCAGGAACCAGGCTGCGACCATCACAGATACGCAGTATTTT.